This T cell receptor (beta chain) came from a study of neoadjuvant nivolumab and ipilimumab in lung cancer. About the study: The combination arm added day-1 ipilimumab 1 mg/kg to nivolumab 3 mg/kg on days 1, 15, 29. Overall study findings and caveats: TCR richness and clonality were higher in tumors than adjacent uninvolved lung. Pretherapy blood TCR richness correlated positively with resected tumor richness. TCR clonality did not significantly correlate with pathologic tumor regression.

This CDR3 spans 15 amino acids. Germline V lookup: CDR1 SQVTM, CDR2 ANQGSEA. The V and J ends lost 6 bases and 0 bases, in that order; junction bases with no gene match: 9. Here immunoSEQ multiplex PCR was the method, and the copy in TCRdb shows in-frame clones only, minus some. The table has 25,000 to 35,000 clones, 80% to 95% seen once; the top ten hold approximately 2%. A remark on this clone: Its antigen is not known.

The sequenced sample was peripheral blood, obtained after neoadjuvant nivolumab, alone or with ipilimumab, at or shortly before surgery. The TCR sequence derives from an adult with non-small cell lung cancer. The chain employs TRBV29-1 and TRBJ2-3; 7 bases align to TRBD2. CDR3 sequence (DNA): TGCAGCGTGGACGGGCGGGAGTGGAGCACAGATACGCAGTATTTT. Translation gives CSVDGREWSTDTQYF.